The clone carrying this TCR beta chain was detected a few times. Data came from immunoSEQ multiplex PCR; TCRdb stores just in-frame clones and leaves some out. The table records about 22,000 clones, 55% to 65% of them present only once. Germline CDR1 and CDR2: SQVTM and ANQGSEA. The CDR3 consists of 13 residues. V was cut by 3 bases and J by 2 bases, with 8 bases left in between. Responder cells labeled with CFSE (roughly 200,000) were co-plated with irradiated stimulator cells labeled with violet dye (roughly 200,000). These data come from a study of graft-versus-host responses after intestinal transplantation. Study-wide background: Transplantation in recipients was multivisceral, liver-intestinal, or isolated intestinal.

Study observations and caveats: The authors found GvH clones in recipient marrow, some appearing first in ileum or blood. The study found high graft-versus-host to host-versus-graft clonal ratios in allografts of patients with graft-donor T cell macrochimerism.

J is TRBJ2-1 and V is TRBV29-1; D unclear. The sequencing here drew on alloreactive CD4+ T cells from a mixed lymphocyte reaction culture, taken before intestinal transplant. The sample's subset: CFSE-low proliferating T cells sorted from roughly six-day pre-transplant mixed lymphocyte reaction (GvH or HvG direction). The receptor was derived from a human patient who received an intestinal transplant. CDR3: CSVDRLAYNEQFF. DNA of the CDR3: TGCAGCGTTGACCGGCTAGCCTACAATGAGCAGTTCTTC.